This T cell receptor beta chain was recovered during a study of blood T cell repertoires in COVID-19. Study-level information: Acute-phase and convalescent COVID-19 samples originated in the United States, Italy and Spain. PBMCs, B-cell-depleted T cells, or T cells were the source of the cDNA or gDNA that made up the material.

Sequencing was performed with immunoSEQ multiplex PCR; in TCRdb, only in-frame clones are kept and a portion is missing. The table shows approximately 210,000 clones, with roughly 88% occurring only once. V was shortened by 6 bases and J by 2 bases, with 14 bases between the two germline ends. Per the germline V gene, CDR1 is MNHEY and CDR2 is SVGEGT. The CDR3 length is 14 residues. Source material: peripheral blood. The chain uses TRBV6-2 or TRBV6-3 and TRBJ2-7, with D uncertain. This TCR derives from a woman between 40 and 50 years old who had recovered from COVID-19. CDR3 in amino acids: CASSDIQTTYEQYF. The CDR3 DNA follows: TGTGCCAGCAGCGACATCCAGACAACCTACGAGCAGTACTTC.